The 9 T cell receptor beta chains below were found in one sample sequenced in a study of T-cell memory formation after mild COVID-19. From the 5' RACE reads, TCRdb called clonotypes with MiXCR, one entry per CDR3 protein. The sample lists about 400,000 distinct CDR3 sequences, about a sixth occurring once. The sequenced sample was PBMCs or a T cell subset sorted from them (not recorded which). Every receptor here comes from a man between 18 and 29 years old who had mild COVID-19 (a few samples of this study predate the infection). Cell type and time point are not known.

A few counts support this clonotype. The chain is built from TRBV3-1 and TRBJ2-7; D gene uncertain. The CDR3 loop spans 14 amino acids. V was cut by 0 bases and J by 2 bases, with 8 bases left in between. Germline V gives CDR1 LGHDT, CDR2 YNNKEL (reference sequence). CDR3: CASSQDIGTYEQYF. The CDR3 DNA reads as TGTGCCAGCAGCCAAGATATCGGAACCTACGAGCAGTACTTC.

The chain combines TRBV7-8 with TRBJ2-2; TRBD2 agrees at 8 bases. Germline V lookup: CDR1 SGHVS, CDR2 FQNEAQ. The CDR3 length is 19 residues. V was pared by 11 bases and J by 7 bases, with 27 bases of the junction left unmatched. CDR3 sequence (DNA): TGTGCCTACCACTCACCAACCTTTATGGGACTAGAGTTTCACGGGGAGCTGTTTTTT. It is translated as CAYHSPTFMGLEFHGELFF.

This clonotype is a singleton in its sample. The genes are TRBV4-2 and TRBJ2-1, with 8 bases fitting TRBD2. The CDR3 sequence is 17 residues long. The V gene end was trimmed by 0 bases and the J gene end by 6 bases; junction bases not matched to a gene: 10. CDR1 is LGHNA, CDR2 YNFKEQ, per germline. Here the CDR3 reads CASSQESHLAGPNEQFF. CDR3 sequence (DNA): TGTGCCAGCAGCCAAGAGAGTCATCTAGCGGGCCCCAATGAGCAGTTCTTC.

The rearrangement links TRBV29-1 to TRBJ2-2; 9 nucleotides match TRBD1. In germline, CDR1 is SQVTM, CDR2 ANQGSEA. This CDR3 is built from 15 residues. Trimming took 4 bases from V and 1 from J; bases not matched to a gene: 4. The CDR3 sequence: CSVGTGERNTGELFF. The CDR3 DNA follows: TGCAGCGTTGGGACAGGGGAACGGAACACCGGGGAGCTGTTTTTT.

V usage is TRBV7-9 and J usage is TRBJ2-5; maybe TRBD2 (5 bases). V was trimmed by 6 bases and J by 3 bases, leaving 14 bases between them. Germline loops: CDR1 SEHNR, CDR2 FQNEAQ (reference sequence). The CDR3 has 14 residues. DNA of the CDR3: TGTGCCAGCAGGGCCGTGGGAGAGGAAGAGACCCAGTACTTC. This codes for CASRAVGEEETQYF.

There are a few counts of this clonotype. The chain recombines TRBV11-3 with TRBJ2-1, with TRBD2 identical over 11 bases. Per germline, CDR1 SGHNT and CDR2 YENEEA. The junction had 7 bases not matched to a gene; V was cut back by 0 bases and J by 9 bases. This CDR3 has 16 amino acids. The CDR3 nucleotides are TGTGCCAGCAGCTTAGACGGACTAGCGGGCGCGAGTGAGCAGTTCTTC. It yields the protein CASSLDGLAGASEQFF.

This clonotype was seen a few times. The chain couples TRBV4-1 to TRBJ1-1; D remains ambiguous. Between the trimmed V and J ends, which lost 0 bases and 10 bases, there was a span of 12 bases. The V gene's germline CDR1 is MGHRA and CDR2 YSYEKL. There are 13 residues in the CDR3. The chain's CDR3 is CASSQDAWGAAFF. As DNA, the CDR3 is TGCGCCAGCAGCCAAGATGCCTGGGGTGCAGCTTTCTTT.

The rearrangement joins TRBV4-3 to TRBJ2-1, with a possible D match to TRBD2 (6 bases). CDR3 length: 17 amino acids. Trimming shortened V by 0 bases and J by 8 bases, and 20 bases separated the two germline ends. Germline loops: CDR1 LGHNA, CDR2 YSLEER. The CDR3 nucleotides read TGCGCCAGCAGCCAAGATTTTGGGTACTGGCGGGGCGATGAGCAGTTCTTC. Residues: CASSQDFGYWRGDEQFF.

The chain joins TRBV5-1 to TRBJ2-5, with 7 bases lining up with TRBD1. The CDR3 is made up of 16 amino acids. V shed 7 bases and J 1 base; nucleotides not matched to a gene: 13. Germline V CDR1 and CDR2: SGHRS, YFSETQ. The CDR3 is CASRHSDRVRQETQYF. The CDR3 bases are TGCGCCAGCCGTCACTCTGACAGGGTCCGCCAAGAGACCCAGTACTTC.